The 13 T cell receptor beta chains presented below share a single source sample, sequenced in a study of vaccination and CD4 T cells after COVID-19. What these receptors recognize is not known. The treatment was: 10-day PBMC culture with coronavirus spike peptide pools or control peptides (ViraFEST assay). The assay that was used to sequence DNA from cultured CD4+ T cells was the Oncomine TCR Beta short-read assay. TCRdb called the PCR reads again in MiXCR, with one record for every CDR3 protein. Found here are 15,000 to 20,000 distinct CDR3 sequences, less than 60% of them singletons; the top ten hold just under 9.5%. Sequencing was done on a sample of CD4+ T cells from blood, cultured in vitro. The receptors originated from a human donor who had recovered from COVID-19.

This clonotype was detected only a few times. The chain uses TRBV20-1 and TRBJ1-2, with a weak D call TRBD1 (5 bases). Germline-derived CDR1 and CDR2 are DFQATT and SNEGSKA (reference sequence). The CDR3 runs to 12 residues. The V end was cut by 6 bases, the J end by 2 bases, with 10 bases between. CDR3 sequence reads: CSAGGGNYGYTF. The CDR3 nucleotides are TGCAGTGCCGGTGGGGGGAACTATGGCTACACCTTC.

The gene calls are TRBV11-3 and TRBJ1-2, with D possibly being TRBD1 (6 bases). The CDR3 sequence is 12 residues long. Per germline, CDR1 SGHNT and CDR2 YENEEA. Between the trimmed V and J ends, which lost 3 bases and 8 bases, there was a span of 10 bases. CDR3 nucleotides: TGTGCCAGCAGCTTGGGGGGGCTAGGCTACACCTTC. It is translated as CASSLGGLGYTF.

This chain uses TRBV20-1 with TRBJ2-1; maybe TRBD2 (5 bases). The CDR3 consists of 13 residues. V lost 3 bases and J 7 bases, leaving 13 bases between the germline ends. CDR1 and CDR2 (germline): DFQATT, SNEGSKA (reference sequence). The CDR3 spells CSARLTGVNEQFF. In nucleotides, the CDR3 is TGCAGTGCTAGGTTGACCGGGGTGAATGAGCAGTTCTTC.

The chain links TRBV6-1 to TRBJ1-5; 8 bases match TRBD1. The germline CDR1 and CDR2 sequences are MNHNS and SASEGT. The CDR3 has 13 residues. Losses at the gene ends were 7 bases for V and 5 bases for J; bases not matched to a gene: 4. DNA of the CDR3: TGTGCCAGCATAGCGACAGGGGATCAGCCCCAGCATTTT. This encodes CASIATGDQPQHF.

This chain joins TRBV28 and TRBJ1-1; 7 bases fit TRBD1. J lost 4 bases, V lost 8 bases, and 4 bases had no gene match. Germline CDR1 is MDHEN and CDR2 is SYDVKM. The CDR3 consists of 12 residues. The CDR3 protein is CASSGGFTEAFF. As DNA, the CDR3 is TGTGCCAGCTCAGGGGGGTTCACTGAAGCTTTCTTT.

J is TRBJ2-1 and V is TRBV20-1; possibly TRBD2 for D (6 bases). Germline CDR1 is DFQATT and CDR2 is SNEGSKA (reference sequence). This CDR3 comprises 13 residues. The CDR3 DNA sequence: TGCAACCCGCTAGATGCGGGATTCAATGAGCAGTTCTTC. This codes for CNPLDAGFNEQFF.

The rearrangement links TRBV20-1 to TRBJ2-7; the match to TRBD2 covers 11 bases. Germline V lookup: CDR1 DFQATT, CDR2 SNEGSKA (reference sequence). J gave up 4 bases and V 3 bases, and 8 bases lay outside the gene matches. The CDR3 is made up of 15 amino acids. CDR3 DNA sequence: TGCAGTGCTAGCAAACTAGCGGGAGTTCGGTACGAGCAGTACTTC. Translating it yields CSASKLAGVRYEQYF.

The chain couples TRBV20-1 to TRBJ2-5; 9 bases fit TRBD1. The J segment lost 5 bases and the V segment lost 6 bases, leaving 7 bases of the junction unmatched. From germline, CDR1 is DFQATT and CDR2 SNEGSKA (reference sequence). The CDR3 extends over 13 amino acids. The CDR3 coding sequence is TGCAGTGCGGAGGGACAGGGTACGGAGACCCAGTACTTC. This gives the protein CSAEGQGTETQYF.

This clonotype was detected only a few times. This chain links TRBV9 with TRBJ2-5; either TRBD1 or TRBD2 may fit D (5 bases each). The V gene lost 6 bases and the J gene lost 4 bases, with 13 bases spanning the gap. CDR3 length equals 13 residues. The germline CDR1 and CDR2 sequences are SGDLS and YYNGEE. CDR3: CASNGTAVETQYF. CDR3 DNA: TGTGCCAGCAACGGGACGGCAGTAGAGACCCAGTACTTC.

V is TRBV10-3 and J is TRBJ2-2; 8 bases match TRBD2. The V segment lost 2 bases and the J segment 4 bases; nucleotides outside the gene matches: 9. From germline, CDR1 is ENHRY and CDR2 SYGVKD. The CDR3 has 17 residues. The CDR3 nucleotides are TGTGCCATCAGTGAGAGAGTGGGGCTAGCGGGCACCGGGGAGCTGTTTTTT. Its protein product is CAISERVGLAGTGELFF.

The CDR3 DNA follows: TGTGCCAGCAGTTTCCGCGGGAACACTGAAGCTTTCTTT. It yields the protein CASSFRGNTEAFF. The genes are TRBV12-3 or TRBV12-4 and TRBJ1-1; D gene unclear. This CDR3 contains 13 residues. Trimming took 3 bases from V and 1 from J, leaving 6 bases between them.

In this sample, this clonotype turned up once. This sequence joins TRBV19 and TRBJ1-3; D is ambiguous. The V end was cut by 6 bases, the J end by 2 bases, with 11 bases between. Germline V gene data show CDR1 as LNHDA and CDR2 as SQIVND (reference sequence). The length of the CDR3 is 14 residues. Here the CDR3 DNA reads TGTGCCAGTAGACGGGGAGATGCTGGAAACACCATATATTTT. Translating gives CASRRGDAGNTIYF. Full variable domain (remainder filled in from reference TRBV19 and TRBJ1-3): DGGITQSPKYLFRKEGQNVTLSCEQNLNHDAMYWYRQDPGQGLRLIYYSQIVNDFQKGDIAEGYSVSREKKESFPLTVTSAQKNPTAFYLCASRRGDAGNTIYFGEGSWLTVV.

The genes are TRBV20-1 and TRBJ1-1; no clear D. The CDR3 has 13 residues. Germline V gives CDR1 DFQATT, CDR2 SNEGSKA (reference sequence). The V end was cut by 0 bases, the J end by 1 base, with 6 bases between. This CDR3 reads CSAREWGNTEAFF. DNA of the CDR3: TGCAGTGCTAGAGAGTGGGGGAACACTGAAGCTTTCTTT.